This TCR beta chain came from a study of blood T cell repertoires in COVID-19. In the study overall: Whether acute or convalescent, the COVID-19 samples came from the United States, Italy and Spain.

Assignment of participants to cohorts was predicated upon participant-reported clinical history. Trimming took off 1 base at V and 2 bases at J, with 9 bases between the two ends. CDR1 and CDR2 from the germline V gene are SGHAT and FQNNGV. CDR3 size: 16 residues. Only a few counts were recorded for this clone. Libraries were prepared by immunoSEQ multiplex PCR; TCRdb keeps only in-frame clonotypes and omits some of them. This table has around 200,000 clones, roughly 86% appearing once. The chain combines TRBV11-2 with TRBJ2-6; weak D call: TRBD2 (5 bases). The sample comprised PBMCs or T cells enriched from blood (not recorded which). This sequence was found in a middle-aged man with acute COVID-19. The CDR3 region has the DNA TGTGCCAGCAGCTTAGCAGGAGGAACTGGGGCCAACGTCCTGACTTTC. Its translation: CASSLAGGTGANVLTF.